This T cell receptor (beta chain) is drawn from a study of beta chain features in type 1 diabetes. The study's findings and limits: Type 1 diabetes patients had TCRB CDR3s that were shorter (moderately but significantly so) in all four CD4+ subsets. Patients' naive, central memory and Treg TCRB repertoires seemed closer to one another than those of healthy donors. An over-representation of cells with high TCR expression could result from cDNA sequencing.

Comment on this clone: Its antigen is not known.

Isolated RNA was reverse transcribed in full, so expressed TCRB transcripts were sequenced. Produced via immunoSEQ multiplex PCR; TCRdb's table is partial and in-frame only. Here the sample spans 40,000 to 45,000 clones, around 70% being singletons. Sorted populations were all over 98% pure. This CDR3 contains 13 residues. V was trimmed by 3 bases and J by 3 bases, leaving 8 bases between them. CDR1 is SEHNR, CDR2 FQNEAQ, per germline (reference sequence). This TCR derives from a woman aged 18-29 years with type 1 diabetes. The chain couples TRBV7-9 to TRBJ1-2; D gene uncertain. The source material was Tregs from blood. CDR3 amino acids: CASSFGTDYGYTF. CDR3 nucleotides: TGTGCCAGCAGCTTTGGAACAGACTATGGCTACACCTTC.